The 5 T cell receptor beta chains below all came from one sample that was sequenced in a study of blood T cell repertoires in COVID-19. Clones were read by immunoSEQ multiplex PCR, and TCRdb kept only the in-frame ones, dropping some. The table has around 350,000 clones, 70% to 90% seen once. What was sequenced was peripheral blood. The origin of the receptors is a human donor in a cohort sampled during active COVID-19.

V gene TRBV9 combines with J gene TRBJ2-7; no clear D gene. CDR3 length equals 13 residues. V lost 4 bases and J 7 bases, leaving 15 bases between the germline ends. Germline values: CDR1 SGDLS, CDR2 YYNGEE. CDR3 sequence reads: CASSHSMGKEQYF. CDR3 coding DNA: TGTGCCAGCAGCCACAGTATGGGTAAAGAGCAGTACTTC. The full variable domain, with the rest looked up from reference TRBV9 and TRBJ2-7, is DSGVTQTPKHLITATGQRVTLRCSPRSGDLSVYWYQQSLDQGLQFLIQYYNGEERAKGNILERFSAQQFPDLHSELNLSSLELGDSALYFCASSHSMGKEQYFGPGTRLTVT.

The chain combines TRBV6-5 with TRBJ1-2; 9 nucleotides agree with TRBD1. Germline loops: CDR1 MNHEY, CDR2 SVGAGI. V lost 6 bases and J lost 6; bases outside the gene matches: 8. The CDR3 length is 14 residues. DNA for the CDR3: TGTGCCAGCAGGGGCCGGGGACAGGGAAATGGCTACACCTTC. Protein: CASRGRGQGNGYTF.

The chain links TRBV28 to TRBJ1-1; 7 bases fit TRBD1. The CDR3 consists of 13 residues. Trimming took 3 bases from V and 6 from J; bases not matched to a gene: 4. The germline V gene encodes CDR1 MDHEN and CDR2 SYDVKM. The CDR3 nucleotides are TGTGCCAGCAGTTTGGGGACAGTACCTGAAGCTTTCTTT. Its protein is CASSLGTVPEAFF.

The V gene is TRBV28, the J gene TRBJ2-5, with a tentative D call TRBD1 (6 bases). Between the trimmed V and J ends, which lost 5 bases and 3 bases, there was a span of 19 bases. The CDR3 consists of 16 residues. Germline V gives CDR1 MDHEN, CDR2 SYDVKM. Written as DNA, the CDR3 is TGTGCCAGCAGTCCCACCGCCATAGGGGGTGAAGAGACCCAGTACTTC. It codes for CASSPTAIGGEETQYF. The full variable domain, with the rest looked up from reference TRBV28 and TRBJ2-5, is DVKVTQSSRYLVKRTGEKVFLECVQDMDHENMFWYRQDPGLGLRLIYFSYDVKMKEKGDIPEGYSVSREKKERFSLILESASTNQTSMYLCASSPTAIGGEETQYFGPGTRLLVL.

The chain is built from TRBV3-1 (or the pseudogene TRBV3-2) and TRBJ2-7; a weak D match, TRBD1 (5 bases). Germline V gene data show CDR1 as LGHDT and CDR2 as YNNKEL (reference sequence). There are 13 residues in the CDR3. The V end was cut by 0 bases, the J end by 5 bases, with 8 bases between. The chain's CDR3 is CASSQEGRDEQYF. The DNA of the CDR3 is TGTGCCAGCAGCCAAGAAGGCAGGGACGAGCAGTACTTC.